Below, 20 T cell receptor beta chains from the same sample are listed, as sequenced in a study of CD8 T cells in ankylosing spondylitis. TCRdb recomputed calls from the 5' RACE reads with MiXCR, one row per CDR3 protein. The sample holds fewer than 750,000 distinct CDR3 sequences, 15% to 20% seen once. Which antigens these TCRs recognize remains unknown. Study-level points and caveats: Ankylosing spondylitis blood seemed to carry a telltale TCR beta motif made of seven or eight highly homologous variants.

The sequenced sample was blood, either unsorted or a sorted T cell fraction (not recorded which). The receptors were sampled from a male donor with ankylosing spondylitis.

This clonotype was seen only a few times. The V gene is TRBV20-1, the J gene TRBJ1-1; D gene ambiguous. CDR3 length: 14 residues. Germline V gene lookup returns CDR1 DFQATT and CDR2 SNEGSKA (reference sequence). V shed 3 bases and J shed 0 bases, with 11 bases lying between them. For the CDR3, the DNA is TGCAGTGCTAGTTCCCGGGTCATGAACACTGAAGCTTTCTTT. Amino acid sequence: CSASSRVMNTEAFF.

In this sample, this clonotype turned up many times. The chain links TRBV2 to TRBJ1-1; D gene unclear. Germline CDR1 SNHLY, CDR2 FYNNEI. The CDR3 covers 13 residues. Trimming stripped 3 bases from V and 4 bases from J, with 9 bases between. In nucleotides, the CDR3 is TGTGCCAGCAGTGATCAAGGGTCCACTGAAGCTTTCTTT. Its protein product is CASSDQGSTEAFF.

The chain joins TRBV20-1 to TRBJ2-1; 14 positions match TRBD2. This CDR3 contains 16 residues. Germline values: CDR1 DFQATT, CDR2 SNEGSKA (reference sequence). Trimming cost V 6 bases and J 4 bases; bases outside gene matches: 8. The chain's CDR3 is CSASGLAGVLYNEQFF. The DNA of the CDR3 is TGCAGTGCCTCGGGACTAGCGGGAGTATTGTACAATGAGCAGTTCTTC.

This clonotype was detected only a few times. This chain connects TRBV12-3 or TRBV12-4 to TRBJ2-3; the match to TRBD2 covers 9 bases. This CDR3 contains 15 residues. With 6 bases clipped from V and 0 bases from J, the junction kept 4 bases outside the gene matches. CDR3 nucleotides: TGTGCCAGCAGATCCGGACTAGCGAGCACAGATACGCAGTATTTT. Its translation: CASRSGLASTDTQYF.

The chain combines TRBV6-5 with TRBJ2-1; D ambiguous. Trimming removed 8 bases from V and 7 bases from J, with 9 bases in between. This CDR3 comprises 11 residues. CDR1 is MNHEY, CDR2 SVGAGI, per germline. The DNA of the CDR3 is TGTGCCAGCGGGTTGCGTAATGAGCAGTTCTTC. Its protein product is CASGLRNEQFF.

The J gene is TRBJ2-1, the V gene TRBV19; 7 positions agree with TRBD2. CDR3 length: 12 residues. Germline loops: CDR1 LNHDA, CDR2 SQIVND (reference sequence). The J segment lost 9 bases and the V segment lost 7 bases, leaving 6 bases of the junction unmatched. CDR3 sequence (DNA): TGTGCCAGTACCAGGACTAGTGGTGAGCAGTTCTTC. This codes for CASTRTSGEQFF.

This clonotype was observed a handful of times. The rearrangement uses TRBV27 and TRBJ2-2; no clear D gene. Germline values: CDR1 MNHEY, CDR2 SMNVEV (reference sequence). V lost 3 bases and J lost 0, with 5 bases in between. The CDR3 extends over 14 amino acids. Here the CDR3 reads CASSLTPNTGELFF. CDR3 in DNA: TGTGCCAGCAGTTTGACACCGAACACCGGGGAGCTGTTTTTT.

A few counts support this clonotype. The chain employs TRBV7-9 and TRBJ1-1, with D unresolved. Germline-derived CDR1 and CDR2 are SEHNR and FQNEAQ (reference sequence). The CDR3 loop spans 15 amino acids. With 2 bases removed from V and 2 bases from J, the gap between germline ends came to 12 bases. The CDR3 region has the DNA TGTGCCAGCAGCTTATCTAACGGGCCTAACACTGAAGCTTTCTTT. Encoded protein: CASSLSNGPNTEAFF.

This clonotype was recorded a few times. V gene TRBV9 combines with J gene TRBJ2-6; D remains ambiguous. Germline CDR1 is SGDLS and CDR2 is YYNGEE. Trimming cost V 0 bases and J 5 bases, with 9 bases left between them. The length of the CDR3 is 15 residues. DNA of the CDR3: TGTGCCAGCAGCGTAGATGGGATGTGGGCCAACGTCCTGACTTTC. Translation gives CASSVDGMWANVLTF.

J is TRBJ1-6 and V is TRBV11-2, with 8 bases lining up with TRBD1. V trimming: 7 bases; J trimming: 5 bases; junction bases outside the gene matches: 4. Germline CDR1 and CDR2: SGHAT and FQNNGV. The CDR3 extends over 14 amino acids. CDR3 residues: CASTDRGDNSPLHF. CDR3 in DNA: TGTGCCAGCACCGACAGGGGCGATAATTCACCCCTCCACTTT.

This clonotype was recorded a few times. The chain links TRBV3-1 to TRBJ2-1; D is unclear. The CDR3 runs to 13 residues. Germline V gives CDR1 LGHDT, CDR2 YNNKEL (reference sequence). V was pared by 6 bases and J by 6 bases, with 12 bases between. As DNA, the CDR3 is TGTGCCAGCAGGTCAATTAAGGGCAATGAGCAGTTCTTC. Translation: CASRSIKGNEQFF.

This clonotype was counted only a few times. V is TRBV6-5 and J is TRBJ2-3; TRBD2 matches at 9 bases. This CDR3 spans 15 amino acids. Germline CDR1 is MNHEY and CDR2 is SVGAGI. J was trimmed by 3 bases and V by 2 bases; bases with no gene match: 3. The chain's CDR3 is CASSYRLAGTDTQYF. CDR3 coding DNA: TGTGCCAGCAGTTACCGGCTAGCGGGGACAGATACGCAGTATTTT.

This clonotype was observed a handful of times. The rearrangement links TRBV5-1 to TRBJ1-1; D not resolved. This CDR3 is 14 amino acids long. V was clipped by 4 bases and J by 1 base, with 11 bases between them. Per germline, CDR1 SGHRS and CDR2 YFSETQ. The CDR3 DNA reads as TGCGCCAGCAGCCCCCGAGGGCAGAACACTGAAGCTTTCTTT. Protein: CASSPRGQNTEAFF. The full variable domain, completed using reference TRBV5-1 and TRBJ1-1, is KAGVTQTPRYLIKTRGQQVTLSCSPISGHRSVSWYQQTPGQGLQFLFEYFSETQRNKGNFPGRFSGRQFSNSRSEMNVSTLELGDSALYLCASSPRGQNTEAFFGQGTRLTVV.

This sequence joins TRBV6-1 and TRBJ2-6, with unresolved D. Trimming took 4 bases from V and 2 from J, leaving 12 bases between them. Per the germline V gene, CDR1 is MNHNS and CDR2 is SASEGT. This CDR3 is built from 16 residues. In DNA, the CDR3 is TGTGCCAGCAGTGCTGTGGCCTCCCCTGGGGCCAACGTCCTGACTTTC. Translation: CASSAVASPGANVLTF.

This clonotype appeared a few times. The rearrangement links TRBV12-3 or TRBV12-4 to TRBJ2-1, with 9 bases identical to TRBD2. This CDR3 contains 14 residues. J was trimmed by 7 bases and V by 8 bases; bases with no gene match: 9. The CDR3 sequence is CASYTRGGGNEQFF. In DNA form, the CDR3 reads TGTGCCAGCTACACGCGGGGGGGCGGAAATGAGCAGTTCTTC.

There are a few counts of this clonotype. V gene TRBV4-1 combines with J gene TRBJ2-2; the D gene is possibly TRBD2 (6 bases). The V end was cut by 0 bases, the J end by 4 bases, with 12 bases between. CDR1 and CDR2 (germline): MGHRA, YSYEKL. The CDR3 covers 16 residues. CDR3 sequence (DNA): TGCGCCAGCAGCCAAGATGGCGGGGTGAGCACCGGGGAGCTGTTTTTT. Residues: CASSQDGGVSTGELFF.

This clonotype was detected only a few times. The chain recombines TRBV5-1 with TRBJ2-2; 7 nucleotides agree with TRBD1. This CDR3 has 16 amino acids. CDR1 is SGHRS, CDR2 YFSETQ, per germline. V lost 4 bases and J lost 0; bases outside the gene matches: 6. The CDR3 sequence is CASSDRQGPNTGELFF. The CDR3 nucleotides read TGCGCCAGCAGCGACAGACAGGGACCGAACACCGGGGAGCTGTTTTTT.

This rearrangement joins TRBV6-5 to TRBJ1-2, with D perhaps TRBD1 (6 bases). Looked up from germline, CDR1 is MNHEY and CDR2 is SVGAGI. V was shortened by 0 bases and J by 9 bases, with 17 bases between the two germline ends. The CDR3 has 15 residues. The CDR3 here is CASSYSGGRGSSYTF. Written as DNA, the CDR3 is TGTGCCAGCAGTTACTCGGGGGGGCGCGGTAGTAGCTACACCTTC.

The gene calls are TRBV20-1 and TRBJ1-1; the D is unclear. The ends were cut back, 0 bases at V and 0 bases at J, with 17 bases in the middle. Per germline, CDR1 DFQATT and CDR2 SNEGSKA (reference sequence). This CDR3 spans 17 amino acids. In DNA form, the CDR3 reads TGCAGTGCTAGAGATTGGTTGGAGGGAAGAATGAACACTGAAGCTTTCTTT. It is translated as CSARDWLEGRMNTEAFF.

This clonotype was seen more than once but under ten times. In DNA, the CDR3 is TGCGCCAGCAGCCAAGGACCAGCCTACGAGCAGTACTTC. Translation gives CASSQGPAYEQYF. The V call is TRBV4-1, the J call TRBJ2-7, with unresolved D. The CDR3 is 13 residues long. Trimming stripped 1 base from V and 2 bases from J, with 6 bases between. The germline CDR1 and CDR2 sequences are MGHRA and YSYEKL.